This T cell receptor (beta chain) was profiled in a study of naive and memory T cell subsets. TCR cDNA received a 3' ligated oligonucleotide that carried a UMI. Reverse transcription used DNase-treated unsorted total RNA, aiming for 1 to 1000 ng. Ligated cDNA underwent four rounds of PCR with nested alpha and beta constant region primers and SP2. TCRdb re-called the 5' RACE reads through MiXCR, storing one row per CDR3 protein. The table has tens of thousands of distinct CDR3 sequences, roughly 7% seen once. This CDR3 is built from 16 residues. Between the trimmed V and J ends, which lost 6 bases and 0 bases, there was a span of 16 bases. This clonotype showed up many times.

The source is a male donor in good health. The chain is built from TRBV12-3 or TRBV12-4 and TRBJ2-3, with D perhaps TRBD1 or TRBD2 (6 bases each). The CDR3 loop reads CASSLMGGGSTDTQYF. CDR3 nucleotide sequence: TGTGCCAGCAGCCTAATGGGGGGCGGGAGCACAGATACGCAGTATTTT.